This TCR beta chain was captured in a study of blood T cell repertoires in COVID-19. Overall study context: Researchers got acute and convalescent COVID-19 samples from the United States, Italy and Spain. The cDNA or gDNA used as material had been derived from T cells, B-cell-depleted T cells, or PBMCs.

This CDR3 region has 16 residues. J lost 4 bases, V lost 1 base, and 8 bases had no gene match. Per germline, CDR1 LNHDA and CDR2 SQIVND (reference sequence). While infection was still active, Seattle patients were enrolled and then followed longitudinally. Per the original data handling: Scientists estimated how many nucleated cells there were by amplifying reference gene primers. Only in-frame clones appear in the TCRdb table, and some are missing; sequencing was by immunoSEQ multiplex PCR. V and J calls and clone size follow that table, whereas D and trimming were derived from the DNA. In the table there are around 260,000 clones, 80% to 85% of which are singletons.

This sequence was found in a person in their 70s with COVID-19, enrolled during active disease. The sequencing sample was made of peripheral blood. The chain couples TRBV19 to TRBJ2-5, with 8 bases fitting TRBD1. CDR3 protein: CASSIGGTGAGETQYF. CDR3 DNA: TGTGCCAGTAGTATAGGGGGGACAGGTGCGGGAGAGACCCAGTACTTC.